This T cell receptor beta chain originates from a study of T-cell memory formation after mild COVID-19. General observations from the study: Clones which contracted sat mainly in CM and EM if CD4+, and in EMRA if CD8+. Later expanders leaned CD4+, whereas clones that contracted between day 15 and 85 were balanced CD4/CD8.

V was shortened by 4 bases and J by 6 bases, with 12 bases between the two germline ends. The germline V gene encodes CDR1 SGDLS and CDR2 YYNGEE. The CDR3 contains 13 residues. In regard to this clonotype: What it binds is not known.

Each CDR3 protein is one row after TCRdb ran MiXCR on the 5' RACE reads. Here the sample spans 450,000 to 650,000 distinct CDR3 sequences, about a sixth being singletons. The chain combines TRBV9 with TRBJ2-3; D is undetermined. The sequence was collected from an adult woman who had mild COVID-19 (a few samples of this study predate the infection). Cell type and time point are not known. Sequenced material: PBMCs or a T cell subset sorted from them (not recorded which). In DNA form, the CDR3 reads TGTGCCAGCAGCCCGCACGCCTCGGATACGCAGTATTTT. Encoded protein: CASSPHASDTQYF. The full variable domain, in which reference TRBV9 and TRBJ2-3 provide the parts outside the CDR3, is DSGVTQTPKHLITATGQRVTLRCSPRSGDLSVYWYQQSLDQGLQFLIQYYNGEERAKGNILERFSAQQFPDLHSELNLSSLELGDSALYFCASSPHASDTQYFGPGTRLTVL.